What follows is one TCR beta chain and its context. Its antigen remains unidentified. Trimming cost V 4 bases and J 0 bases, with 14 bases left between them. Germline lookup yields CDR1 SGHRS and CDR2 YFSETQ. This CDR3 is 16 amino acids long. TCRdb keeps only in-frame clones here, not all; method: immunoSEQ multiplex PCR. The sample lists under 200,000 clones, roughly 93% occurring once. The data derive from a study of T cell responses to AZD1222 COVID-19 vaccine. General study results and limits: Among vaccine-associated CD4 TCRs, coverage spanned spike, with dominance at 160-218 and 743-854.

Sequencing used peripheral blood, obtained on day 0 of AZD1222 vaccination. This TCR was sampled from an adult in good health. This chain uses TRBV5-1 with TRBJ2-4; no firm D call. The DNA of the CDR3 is TGCGCCAGCAGCCCTACCTACGATCTAGCCAAAAACATTCAGTACTTC. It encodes CASSPTYDLAKNIQYF.